The 31 T cell receptor beta chains reported below all come from one sample, sequenced in a study of T cell responses to AZD1222 COVID-19 vaccine. Clones were read by immunoSEQ multiplex PCR, and TCRdb kept only the in-frame ones, dropping some. The sample comprises 95,000 to 150,000 clones, around 87% of which are singletons, and under 3.5% rests with the top ten. The starting material was peripheral blood, obtained on day 0 of AZD1222 vaccination. Receptor source: an adult in good health.

The chain employs TRBV6-6 and TRBJ1-5; D might be TRBD1 (5 bases). The germline V gene encodes CDR1 MNHNY and CDR2 SVGAGI (reference sequence). The CDR3 consists of 17 residues. Trimming removed 5 bases from V and 1 base from J, with 18 bases in between. Written as DNA, the CDR3 is TGTGCCAGCAGTCCAACTACAGGAGCGGGGAGCAATCAGCCCCAGCATTTT. It codes for CASSPTTGAGSNQPQHF.

This chain links TRBV6-5 with TRBJ2-5, with 9 bases aligning to TRBD1. J gave up 5 bases and V 6 bases, and 4 bases lay outside the gene matches. This CDR3 spans 13 amino acids. Germline values: CDR1 MNHEY, CDR2 SVGAGI. The CDR3 nucleotides are TGTGCCAGCAGAAGACAGGGGGTGGAGACCCAGTACTTC. Translated, it gives CASRRQGVETQYF.

The chain has TRBV6-5 and TRBJ2-5, with a tentative D call TRBD1 (8 bases). CDR1 and CDR2 from the germline V gene are MNHEY and SVGAGI. V lost 7 bases to trimming and J lost 7 bases, with 22 bases between them. The CDR3 runs 15 residues. The DNA for the CDR3 is TGTGCCAGCACCTGGGGGGGGCAGGGGGCCGGGACCCAGTACTTC. As protein: CASTWGGQGAGTQYF.

The genes are TRBV27 and TRBJ2-7; D gene unclear. Per germline, CDR1 MNHEY and CDR2 SMNVEV (reference sequence). The CDR3 extends over 13 amino acids. V gave up 2 bases and J gave up 9 bases, with 14 bases separating them. The CDR3 sequence: CASSLAPPQRQYF. The CDR3 DNA is TGTGCCAGCAGTTTAGCGCCTCCTCAGAGGCAGTACTTC.

The V and J genes are TRBV7-3 and TRBJ1-2; a weak D match, TRBD1 (5 bases). The germline gives CDR1 SGHTA, CDR2 FQGTGA. The CDR3 runs to 16 residues. V was trimmed by 2 bases and J by 3 bases, leaving 16 bases between them. As DNA, the CDR3 is TGTGCCAGCAGCTTAGGGACGGGGGTTTTGGACTATGGCTACACCTTC. Amino acids: CASSLGTGVLDYGYTF.

This rearrangement joins TRBV4-3 to TRBJ2-5, with a tentative D call TRBD1 (5 bases). Germline V gene data show CDR1 as LGHNA and CDR2 as YSLEER. The CDR3 totals 15 residues. V lost 0 bases to trimming and J lost 3 bases, with 11 bases between them. CDR3 protein: CASSQDVTAKETQYF. The CDR3 nucleotides read TGCGCCAGCAGCCAAGATGTGACAGCAAAAGAGACCCAGTACTTC.

The genes are TRBV19 and TRBJ1-1; TRBD1 matches at 8 bases. The CDR3 has 15 amino acids. CDR1 is LNHDA, CDR2 SQIVND, per germline (reference sequence). J lost 11 bases, V lost 0 bases, and 11 bases had no gene match. The CDR3 protein is CASSIDSGTGVGAFF. DNA of the CDR3: TGTGCCAGTAGTATAGATTCCGGGACAGGAGTGGGGGCTTTCTTT.

The chain combines TRBV29-1 with TRBJ1-2; tentatively, D is TRBD1 (5 bases). V shed 6 bases and J shed 4 bases, with 15 bases lying between them. This CDR3 region has 13 residues. Per germline, CDR1 SQVTM and CDR2 ANQGSEA. CDR3 sequence (DNA): TGCAGCGTGATACCCGGGGGGAGCTATGGCTACACCTTC. This sequence encodes CSVIPGGSYGYTF. Together with reference TRBV29-1 and TRBJ1-2, the CDR3 gives the full variable domain: SAVISQKPSRDICQRGTSLTIQCQVDSQVTMMFWYRQQPGQSLTLIATANQGSEATYESGFVIDKFPISRPNLTFSTLTVSNMSPEDSSIYLCSVIPGGSYGYTFGSGTRLTVV.

This clone was found once. This chain connects TRBV10-3 to TRBJ1-1; D is uncertain. The CDR3 loop spans 12 amino acids. Per the germline V gene, CDR1 is ENHRY and CDR2 is SYGVKD. Trimming left V 10 bases short and J 4 bases short, with 13 bases between. The CDR3 DNA follows: TGTGCCACCGGTCAGGTGGGCACTGAAGCTTTCTTT. The encoded protein is CATGQVGTEAFF.

V gene TRBV3-1 (or the pseudogene TRBV3-2) combines with J gene TRBJ1-6; D ambiguous. V was pared by 1 base and J by 8 bases, with 6 bases between. CDR3 length: 13 residues. The germline CDR1 and CDR2 sequences are LGHDT and YNNKEL (reference sequence). The CDR3 loop is CASSQVADSPLHF. The CDR3 DNA follows: TGTGCCAGCAGCCAAGTGGCGGATTCACCCCTCCACTTT.

The chain carries TRBV29-1 and TRBJ1-1; possible D gene TRBD1, 5 bases. Trimming shortened V by 4 bases and J by 5 bases, and 8 bases separated the two germline ends. The CDR3 runs to 11 residues. Per the germline V gene, CDR1 is SQVTM and CDR2 is ANQGSEA. CDR3 residues: CSVANRTEAFF. The CDR3 DNA is TGCAGCGTTGCCAACAGGACTGAAGCTTTCTTT.

This chain uses TRBV19 with TRBJ2-7, with D perhaps matching TRBD2 (5 bases). V lost 5 bases to trimming and J lost 2 bases, with 13 bases between them. The CDR3 totals 14 residues. Germline loops: CDR1 LNHDA, CDR2 SQIVND (reference sequence). The CDR3 bases are TGTGCCAGTAGTCCTAAGGACGGGACCTACGAGCAGTACTTC. This gives the protein CASSPKDGTYEQYF.

The chain couples TRBV7-2 to TRBJ2-7; D may match TRBD1 or TRBD2 (5 bases each). From germline, CDR1 is SGHTA and CDR2 FQGNSA. Trimming took 2 bases from V and 1 from J, leaving 12 bases between them. This CDR3 is built from 15 residues. The CDR3: CASSLRDGASYEQYF. Written as DNA, the CDR3 is TGTGCCAGCAGCTTAAGGGACGGAGCTTCCTACGAGCAGTACTTC.

V usage is TRBV2 and J usage is TRBJ2-5; D uncertain. The CDR3 is 11 residues long. CDR1 SNHLY and CDR2 FYNNEI come from the germline V gene. V lost 5 bases and J 5 bases, leaving 6 bases between the germline ends. The CDR3 nucleotides read TGTGCCAGCAGTCCCCGGGAGACCCAGTACTTC. Its translation: CASSPRETQYF.

The rearrangement links TRBV4-1 to TRBJ1-1; the D gene is possibly TRBD1 (5 bases). There are 16 residues in the CDR3. Germline CDR1 and CDR2: MGHRA and YSYEKL. V was cut by 4 bases and J by 3 bases, with 18 bases left in between. CDR3 region: CASSRTGQAGDTEAFF. CDR3 nucleotides: TGCGCCAGCAGCCGAACGGGGCAGGCGGGGGACACTGAAGCTTTCTTT.

This chain links TRBV9 with TRBJ2-7; TRBD2 aligns across 7 bases. This CDR3 comprises 13 residues. Germline trimming cut 4 bases from V and 4 bases from J; bases unmatched to any gene: 5. Germline CDR1 SGDLS, CDR2 YYNGEE. The CDR3 nucleotides read TGTGCCAGCAGCCCGAGGCGGGAGTACGAGCAGTACTTC. It specifies CASSPRREYEQYF. The full variable domain, its missing parts supplied by reference TRBV9 and TRBJ2-7, is DSGVTQTPKHLITATGQRVTLRCSPRSGDLSVYWYQQSLDQGLQFLIQYYNGEERAKGNILERFSAQQFPDLHSELNLSSLELGDSALYFCASSPRREYEQYFGPGTRLTVT.

This clone has just one count. This rearrangement joins TRBV9 to TRBJ1-3; a possible D gene is TRBD1 (6 bases). Between the trimmed V and J ends, which lost 4 bases and 4 bases, there was a span of 15 bases. Germline lookup yields CDR1 SGDLS and CDR2 YYNGEE. This CDR3 comprises 15 residues. Here the CDR3 DNA reads TGTGCCAGCAGCCCTTGGGGGGGCGACGGAAACACCATATATTTT. It encodes CASSPWGGDGNTIYF.

The V and J genes are TRBV29-1 and TRBJ2-3, with a weak D call TRBD2 (6 bases). V dropped 3 bases and J dropped 1 base, with 8 bases sitting between them. CDR3 length: 13 residues. Germline CDR1 and CDR2: SQVTM and ANQGSEA. The CDR3 DNA is TGCAGCGTTGACGCGGGACGCACAGATACGCAGTATTTT. Its translation is CSVDAGRTDTQYF.

J is TRBJ2-1 and V is TRBV5-1, with 8 bases matching TRBD2. V gave up 4 bases and J gave up 1 base; unmatched junction bases: 10. This CDR3 comprises 17 residues. Germline CDR1 SGHRS, CDR2 YFSETQ. CDR3 bases: TGCGCCAGCAGCGTCAGAGAAAGCGGGAGATCCTACAATGAGCAGTTCTTC. As protein: CASSVRESGRSYNEQFF.

The chain couples TRBV2 to TRBJ1-5, with a weak D call TRBD1 (5 bases). Germline loops: CDR1 SNHLY, CDR2 FYNNEI. The CDR3 totals 13 residues. V was cut by 6 bases and J by 5 bases, with 11 bases left in between. CDR3 amino acids: CASRALGDQPQHF. The CDR3 nucleotides are TGTGCCAGCAGAGCTTTAGGGGATCAGCCCCAGCATTTT.

This clone has only one observation. The chain combines TRBV18 with TRBJ2-2; D perhaps matches TRBD2 (6 bases). Per germline, CDR1 KGHSH and CDR2 LQKENI. The V gene lost 3 bases and the J gene lost 4 bases, with 15 bases spanning the gap. The CDR3 length is 16 residues. The CDR3: CASSPLTGVGTGELFF. CDR3 sequence (DNA): TGTGCCAGCTCACCCCTTACGGGAGTGGGCACCGGGGAGCTGTTTTTT.

The chain couples TRBV6-2 or TRBV6-3 to TRBJ1-5; D gene uncertain. This CDR3 region has 13 residues. Germline-derived CDR1 and CDR2 are MNHEY and SVGEGT. V was trimmed by 5 bases and J by 0 bases, leaving 5 bases between them. The CDR3 sequence is CASSKYSNQPQHF. The CDR3 DNA follows: TGTGCCAGCAGTAAATATAGCAATCAGCCCCAGCATTTT.

The chain links TRBV5-6 to TRBJ1-5; D gene unclear. This CDR3 is built from 12 residues. The germline V gene encodes CDR1 SGHDT and CDR2 YYEEEE. The V end was cut by 3 bases, the J end by 6 bases, with 7 bases between. The CDR3 is CASSSSGQPQHF. The CDR3 DNA sequence: TGTGCCAGCAGCTCCTCGGGTCAGCCCCAGCATTTT.

CDR3 nucleotides: TGTGCCAGCAGTGGGGGGCAGGGGATTGAGCCCCAGCATTTT. Translating gives CASSGGQGIEPQHF. The chain has TRBV2 and TRBJ1-5; D possibly corresponds to TRBD1 (6 bases). Germline values: CDR1 SNHLY, CDR2 FYNNEI. Trimming took off 4 bases at V and 8 bases at J, with 15 bases between the two ends. This CDR3 is 14 amino acids long.

V is TRBV7-8 and J is TRBJ2-2; TRBD2 matches at 8 bases. The germline V gene has CDR1 SGHVS and CDR2 FQNEAQ. CDR3 length: 16 residues. V shed 5 bases and J 0 bases; nucleotides not matched to a gene: 5. The CDR3 sequence: CASSPIAGSNTGELFF. Written as DNA, the CDR3 is TGTGCCAGCAGCCCCATAGCGGGATCGAACACCGGGGAGCTGTTTTTT.

The gene calls are TRBV15 and TRBJ1-5; D unclear. CDR1 and CDR2 from the germline V gene are LNHNV and YYDKDF (reference sequence). The CDR3 runs to 16 residues. V shed 1 base and J shed 3 bases, with 13 bases lying between them. CDR3 nucleotide sequence: TGTGCCACCAGCAGAGGCGGGCCAGCTAACAATCAGCCCCAGCATTTT. Amino acid sequence: CATSRGGPANNQPQHF.

The rearrangement uses TRBV19 and TRBJ1-5; the D is unclear. The germline V and J ends were trimmed by 6 bases and 3 bases, with 12 bases remaining between them. The CDR3 is 14 residues long. The germline gives CDR1 LNHDA, CDR2 SQIVND (reference sequence). This CDR3 reads CASSSQVPNQPQHF. The DNA of the CDR3 is TGTGCCAGTAGCAGCCAGGTCCCCAATCAGCCCCAGCATTTT. Variable domain in full (rest from reference TRBV19 and TRBJ1-5): DGGITQSPKYLFRKEGQNVTLSCEQNLNHDAMYWYRQDPGQGLRLIYYSQIVNDFQKGDIAEGYSVSREKKESFPLTVTSAQKNPTAFYLCASSSQVPNQPQHFGDGTRLSIL.

The chain has TRBV4-1 and TRBJ1-5; D gene uncertain. The CDR3 consists of 15 residues. CDR1 and CDR2 from the germline V gene are MGHRA and YSYEKL. Trimming cost V 2 bases and J 5 bases, with 13 bases left between them. Here the CDR3 DNA reads TGCGCCAGCAGCCAACGGGGTGGGGATCATCAGCCCCAGCATTTT. It encodes CASSQRGGDHQPQHF.

This chain connects TRBV4-3 to TRBJ1-1; unclear D gene. The CDR3 covers 16 residues. V was clipped by 3 bases and J by 4 bases, with 18 bases between them. Germline CDR1 LGHNA, CDR2 YSLEER. CDR3 bases: TGCGCCAGCAGCCACGCTTTGCCAGGAGAGGGCACTGAAGCTTTCTTT. Protein product: CASSHALPGEGTEAFF.

The rearrangement joins TRBV5-4 to TRBJ2-7, with 7 nucleotides matching TRBD1. V gave up 3 bases and J gave up 9 bases; unmatched junction bases: 9. Germline values: CDR1 SGHNT, CDR2 YYREEE (reference sequence). The CDR3 consists of 13 residues. DNA of the CDR3: TGTGCCAGCAGCTCCGGACAGGCCGACGGGCAGTACTTC. Its protein is CASSSGQADGQYF.

DNA for the CDR3: TGTGCCAGCAGCCATAATTCACCCCTCCACTTT. The encoded protein is CASSHNSPLHF. This sequence joins TRBV28 and TRBJ1-6, with D unresolved. The V gene's germline CDR1 is MDHEN and CDR2 SYDVKM. V was clipped by 6 bases and J by 5 bases, with 2 bases between them. The CDR3 has 11 amino acids.